This T cell receptor (beta chain) was profiled in a study of blood T cell repertoires in COVID-19. Study information: Samples came from the United States, Italy and Spain, spanning acute and convalescent COVID-19.

Two negative PCRs, clearance, or symptom resolution had been documented for recovered Cohort 3 donors. As originally analysed: Amplification with reference gene primers provided the estimates of nucleated cell counts. Using immunoSEQ multiplex PCR, the repertoire was profiled, and TCRdb retains in-frame clones only, with some absent. From that table come the V and J calls and clone size; the DNA was used to work out D and trimming. The sample includes almost 250,000 clones, about 87% of them seen just once. The germline gives CDR1 ENHRY, CDR2 SYGVKD. The germline V and J ends were trimmed by 11 bases and 7 bases, with 15 bases remaining between them. The CDR3 is 12 residues long.

This TCR came from a woman in her forties or fifties who had recovered from COVID-19. The rearrangement joins TRBV10-3 to TRBJ2-1; TRBD1 is a possible D gene (5 bases). Sequencing was performed on PBMCs or T cells enriched from blood (not recorded which). The CDR3 protein is CAASQGGNEQFF. The DNA of the CDR3 is TGTGCCGCAAGCCAGGGTGGGAATGAGCAGTTCTTC.